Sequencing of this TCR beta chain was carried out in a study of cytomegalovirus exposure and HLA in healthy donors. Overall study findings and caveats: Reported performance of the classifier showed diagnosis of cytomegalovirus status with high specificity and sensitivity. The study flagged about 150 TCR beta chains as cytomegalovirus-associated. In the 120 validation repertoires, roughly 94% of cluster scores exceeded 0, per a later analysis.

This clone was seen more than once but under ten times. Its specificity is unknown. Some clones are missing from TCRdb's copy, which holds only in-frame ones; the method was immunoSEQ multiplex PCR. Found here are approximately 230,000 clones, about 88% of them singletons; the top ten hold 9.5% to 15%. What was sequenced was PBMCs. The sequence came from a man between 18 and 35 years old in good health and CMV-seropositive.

The DNA of the CDR3 is TGTGCCAGCAGTACAAAAGGACAGGGGACTTTTCGGCCCCAGCATTTT. It codes for CASSTKGQGTFRPQHF. The rearrangement links TRBV27 to TRBJ1-5, with 9 bases aligning to TRBD1. V trimming: 5 bases; J trimming: 9 bases; junction bases outside the gene matches: 14. This CDR3 is 16 amino acids long. The germline V gene has CDR1 MNHEY and CDR2 SMNVEV (reference sequence).